The 28 T cell receptor beta chains below come from one sample, sequenced in a study of blood T cell repertoires in COVID-19. The table came from immunoSEQ multiplex PCR; TCRdb's copy has only in-frame clones and leaves some out. The sample carries approximately 200,000 clones, nearly 90% recorded once. What was sequenced was PBMCs or T cells enriched from blood (not recorded which). The receptor source for this set is a woman in her thirties or forties with acute COVID-19.

The rearrangement uses TRBV28 and TRBJ1-1, with D unresolved. Germline assignment: CDR1 MDHEN and CDR2 SYDVKM. The CDR3 runs 14 residues. The germline V and J ends were trimmed by 3 bases and 1 base, with 9 bases remaining between them. CDR3 sequence (DNA): TGTGCCAGCAGTTTGCCGACACCGAACACTGAAGCTTTCTTT. Its protein product is CASSLPTPNTEAFF.

V and J are TRBV18 and TRBJ2-3; 9 positions agree with TRBD1. The V gene end was trimmed by 4 bases and the J gene end by 0 bases; junction bases not matched to a gene: 2. This CDR3 is built from 15 residues. Germline CDR1 KGHSH, CDR2 LQKENI. The CDR3 sequence is CASSLGTGSTDTQYF. DNA of the CDR3: TGTGCCAGCTCACTTGGGACAGGGAGCACAGATACGCAGTATTTT.

V and J are TRBV11-2 and TRBJ2-5, with 7 bases matching TRBD2. In germline, CDR1 is SGHAT, CDR2 FQNNGV. The trim removed 5 bases at V and 3 bases at J, leaving 0 bases unmatched. The CDR3 loop spans 12 amino acids. The CDR3 is CASSLAEETQYF. CDR3 in DNA: TGTGCCAGCAGCCTAGCGGAAGAGACCCAGTACTTC.

The V gene is TRBV7-7, the J gene TRBJ2-3; 11 bases are shared with TRBD2. The CDR3 length is 16 residues. Germline V gene data show CDR1 as SSHAT and CDR2 as FNYEAQ (reference sequence). Trimming took 4 bases from V and 4 from J; bases not matched to a gene: 7. CDR3 DNA sequence: TGTGCCAGCAGCTCCCTAGCGGGGGGTGGCCCAGATACGCAGTATTTT. This gives the protein CASSSLAGGGPDTQYF.

This clone was seen once. The J gene is TRBJ1-2, the V gene TRBV28, with D perhaps TRBD1 (5 bases). Germline-derived CDR1 and CDR2 are MDHEN and SYDVKM. With 5 bases removed from V and 0 bases from J, the gap between germline ends came to 13 bases. The CDR3 extends over 15 amino acids. This chain's CDR3 is CASSLGTAANYGYTF. The DNA for the CDR3 is TGTGCCAGCAGTCTAGGGACTGCAGCTAACTATGGCTACACCTTC.

The V and J genes are TRBV15 and TRBJ2-1; 14 bases match TRBD2. In germline, CDR1 is LNHNV, CDR2 YYDKDF (reference sequence). J gave up 7 bases and V 3 bases, and 8 bases lay outside the gene matches. This CDR3 has 17 amino acids. The CDR3 nucleotides read TGTGCCACCAGCAGCCGACCGGGACTAGCGGGAGTAAATGAGCAGTTCTTC. This translates into CATSSRPGLAGVNEQFF.

The genes are TRBV14 and TRBJ2-3, with TRBD1 identical over 10 bases. Germline V CDR1 and CDR2: SGHDN, FVKESK. The CDR3 is 17 residues long. Trimming at V came to 0 bases and at J to 3 bases, leaving 6 bases not matched to a gene. This CDR3 reads CASSQDRDRGWTDTQYF. For the CDR3, the DNA is TGTGCCAGCAGCCAAGACAGGGACAGGGGATGGACAGATACGCAGTATTTT. Filled out from reference TRBV14 and TRBJ2-3, the complete variable domain reads EAGVTQFPSHSVIEKGQTVTLRCDPISGHDNLYWYRRVMGKEIKFLLHFVKESKQDESGMPNNRFLAERTGGTYSTLKVQPAELEDSGVYFCASSQDRDRGWTDTQYFGPGTRLTVL.

This chain connects TRBV4-2 to TRBJ2-1; D not certain. The germline V gene has CDR1 LGHNA and CDR2 YNFKEQ. Trimming pared 0 bases from V and 0 bases from J, leaving 9 bases between. This CDR3 has 16 amino acids. CDR3 in amino acids: CASSQDGPSSYNEQFF. The DNA for the CDR3 is TGTGCCAGCAGCCAAGATGGGCCGAGCTCCTACAATGAGCAGTTCTTC.

This chain joins TRBV5-1 and TRBJ2-7; 10 bases fit TRBD2. The CDR3 runs 15 residues. V shed 6 bases, J shed 1 base, and the junction held 7 bases outside the gene matches. Germline lookup yields CDR1 SGHRS and CDR2 YFSETQ. The CDR3 bases are TGCGCCAGCAAACCTAGCGGGGGCGCATCCTACGAGCAGTACTTC. As protein: CASKPSGGASYEQYF.

The chain couples TRBV6-5 to TRBJ2-3, with D possibly matching TRBD2 (7 bases). Germline V lookup: CDR1 MNHEY, CDR2 SVGAGI. The CDR3 spans 14 residues. V dropped 4 bases and J dropped 6 bases, with 14 bases sitting between them. The CDR3 region has the DNA TGTGCCAGCAGTTTTAAAGGGGGGGAGGATACGCAGTATTTT. This translates into CASSFKGGEDTQYF.

Ten or more counts support this clone. The rearrangement joins TRBV2 to TRBJ2-7, with TRBD2 matching over 12 bases. The trim removed 0 bases at V and 6 bases at J, leaving 6 bases unmatched. Germline-derived CDR1 and CDR2 are SNHLY and FYNNEI. The CDR3 runs 16 residues. The DNA of the CDR3 is TGTGCCAGCAGTGAAGCGCCTAGCGGGGGGGCCCCCGAGCAGTACTTC. It specifies CASSEAPSGGAPEQYF.

The DNA for the CDR3 is TGTGCCAGTCACCCAGGGGGCCGGGAGACCCAGTACTTC. Translating it yields CASHPGGRETQYF. The chain links TRBV6-6 to TRBJ2-5, with 8 bases matching TRBD1. Germline V gene sequence: CDR1 MNHNY, CDR2 SVGAGI (reference sequence). Trimming took 9 bases from V and 5 from J; bases not matched to a gene: 8. The CDR3 covers 13 residues.

This clone came up a few times. The chain combines TRBV6-2 or TRBV6-3 with TRBJ2-5; 15 bases are a match to TRBD2. The V gene's germline CDR1 is MNHEY and CDR2 SVGEGT. CDR3 length equals 15 residues. V lost 6 bases to trimming and J lost 5 bases; unmatched junction nucleotides: 4. The CDR3 region is CASSRTSGRAETQYF. CDR3 sequence (DNA): TGTGCCAGCAGCAGGACTAGCGGGAGGGCGGAGACCCAGTACTTC.

The chain uses TRBV5-1 and TRBJ2-1; the D is unclear. CDR1 and CDR2 from the germline V gene are SGHRS and YFSETQ. CDR3 size: 16 residues. V was clipped by 4 bases and J by 7 bases, with 21 bases between them. This chain's CDR3 is CASSPALGFGRNEQFF. Written as DNA, the CDR3 is TGCGCCAGCAGCCCCGCCCTAGGTTTCGGTAGGAATGAGCAGTTCTTC.

The chain recombines TRBV5-4 with TRBJ2-5; D perhaps matches TRBD1 (6 bases). The germline V and J ends were trimmed by 10 bases and 2 bases, with 15 bases remaining between them. CDR3 length: 13 amino acids. CDR1 is SGHNT, CDR2 YYREEE, per germline (reference sequence). CDR3 loop: CAASRTAQETQYF. The CDR3 DNA reads TGTGCCGCAAGTCGGACAGCACAAGAGACCCAGTACTTC.

With respect to this clone: Other DNA sequences in this specimen translate into the identical CDR3. The V and J genes are TRBV11-2 and TRBJ1-5; D is perhaps TRBD1 (5 bases). V shed 5 bases and J shed 2 bases, with 10 bases lying between them. Germline loops: CDR1 SGHAT, CDR2 FQNNGV. The CDR3 is 14 residues long. In nucleotides, the CDR3 is TGTGCCAGCAGCCTAGGACAAGGCAATCAGCCCCAGCATTTT. Translation gives CASSLGQGNQPQHF.

The chain employs TRBV5-1 and TRBJ1-1, with 9 bases lining up with TRBD1. The CDR3 has 14 residues. The junction had 6 bases not matched to a gene; V was cut back by 4 bases and J by 5 bases. Germline V gene data show CDR1 as SGHRS and CDR2 as YFSETQ. The CDR3 nucleotides read TGCGCCAGCAGCAGGACAGGGGAAAGGACTGAAGCTTTCTTT. The encoded protein is CASSRTGERTEAFF. The full variable domain, rest sourced from reference TRBV5-1 and TRBJ1-1, is KAGVTQTPRYLIKTRGQQVTLSCSPISGHRSVSWYQQTPGQGLQFLFEYFSETQRNKGNFPGRFSGRQFSNSRSEMNVSTLELGDSALYLCASSRTGERTEAFFGQGTRLTVV.

In DNA, the CDR3 is TGTGCCAGCAGCTTAGCGGGGGGGAGAGGGGAGACCCAGTACTTC. Protein: CASSLAGGRGETQYF. J is TRBJ2-5 and V is TRBV7-6, with 7 bases identical to TRBD2. This CDR3 spans 15 amino acids. The germline gives CDR1 SGHVS, CDR2 FNYEAQ. With 0 bases clipped from V and 5 bases from J, the junction kept 6 bases outside the gene matches.

This CDR3 reads CASLRTDRTYEQYF. CDR3 coding DNA: TGTGCCAGCTTAAGGACGGACAGGACCTACGAGCAGTACTTC. V and J are TRBV25-1 and TRBJ2-7; TRBD1 matches 7 bases. V lost 8 bases to trimming and J lost 2 bases; unmatched junction nucleotides: 9. This CDR3 has 14 amino acids. Germline CDR1 MGHDK, CDR2 SYGVNS.

CDR3 residues: CASSEAGLLLGGYTF. CDR3 sequence (DNA): TGTGCCAGCAGTGAAGCTGGACTGCTCCTAGGTGGCTACACCTTC. The rearrangement uses TRBV2 and TRBJ1-2; D call uncertain. CDR3 length equals 15 residues. CDR1 is SNHLY and CDR2 is FYNNEI in the germline V gene. The germline V and J ends were trimmed by 0 bases and 7 bases, with 15 bases remaining between them.

The chain is built from TRBV7-2 and TRBJ2-5; D gene unclear. Trimming removed 0 bases from V and 5 bases from J, with 13 bases in between. CDR1 and CDR2 (germline): SGHTA, FQGNSA. The CDR3 is made up of 15 amino acids. The CDR3 nucleotides read TGTGCCAGCAGCTTAGCTGCTAGTTCGTGGGAGACCCAGTACTTC. The encoded protein is CASSLAASSWETQYF.

In its sample, this clone was seen once. This chain connects TRBV28 to TRBJ1-2; D is uncertain. Germline-derived CDR1 and CDR2 are MDHEN and SYDVKM. This CDR3 contains 16 residues. V was clipped by 6 bases and J by 1 base, with 18 bases between them. Written as DNA, the CDR3 is TGTGCCAGCAGGCTCACCTCTCGCGGGATTAACTATGGCTACACCTTC. It translates to CASRLTSRGINYGYTF.

The chain employs TRBV5-1 and TRBJ1-1; D gene uncertain. Germline-derived CDR1 and CDR2 are SGHRS and YFSETQ. The CDR3 runs to 14 residues. The germline V and J ends were trimmed by 3 bases and 0 bases, with 9 bases remaining between them. In DNA, the CDR3 is TGCGCCAGCAGCTGGGCAGGCATGAACACTGAAGCTTTCTTT. This gives the protein CASSWAGMNTEAFF.

The V call is TRBV7-8, the J call TRBJ1-1, with TRBD1 matching over 9 bases. From germline, CDR1 is SGHVS and CDR2 FQNEAQ. The CDR3 consists of 15 residues. J was trimmed by 11 bases and V by 1 base; bases with no gene match: 11. The CDR3 coding sequence is TGTGCCAGCAGCTTAGAAGGGACAGGGATACTTCGGGCTTTCTTT. Translated, it gives CASSLEGTGILRAFF.

J is TRBJ1-1 and V is TRBV3-1 (or the pseudogene TRBV3-2); D not resolved. Germline V gene data show CDR1 as LGHDT and CDR2 as YNNKEL (reference sequence). Between the trimmed V and J ends, which lost 4 bases and 5 bases, there was a span of 11 bases. The CDR3 runs to 13 residues. In DNA, the CDR3 is TGTGCCAGCAGCCCGGGAGGGCCTACTGAAGCTTTCTTT. It translates to CASSPGGPTEAFF.

CDR3 loop: CASSPVAGVTETQYF. CDR3 in DNA: TGCGCCAGCAGCCCCGTAGCGGGAGTTACGGAGACCCAGTACTTC. The chain joins TRBV5-1 to TRBJ2-5; 9 bases are a match to TRBD2. CDR3 length equals 15 residues. Germline CDR1 is SGHRS and CDR2 is YFSETQ. V lost 4 bases to trimming and J lost 5 bases; unmatched junction nucleotides: 9.

DNA of the CDR3: TGTGCCAGCAGCTTTGGGGGGCAAGAGACCCAGTACTTC. Protein product: CASSFGGQETQYF. The rearrangement joins TRBV5-8 to TRBJ2-5, with TRBD2 as a possible D gene (6 bases). Germline CDR1 reads SGHTS; CDR2 reads YDEGEE. The CDR3 is made up of 13 amino acids. Trimming took off 2 bases at V and 2 bases at J, with 7 bases between the two ends.

This rearrangement joins TRBV15 to TRBJ1-1; 10 bases align to TRBD1. This CDR3 has 13 residues. The V segment lost 8 bases and the J segment 8 bases; nucleotides outside the gene matches: 8. CDR1 and CDR2 (germline): LNHNV, YYDKDF (reference sequence). CDR3 loop: CATGQGVKGEAFF. CDR3 DNA sequence: TGTGCCACCGGACAGGGGGTTAAAGGCGAAGCTTTCTTT. Based on the CDR3 plus reference TRBV15 and TRBJ1-1, the full variable domain is DAMVIQNPRYQVTQFGKPVTLSCSQTLNHNVMYWYQQKSSQAPKLLFHYYDKDFNNEADTPDNFQSRRPNTSFCFLDIRSPGLGDTAMYLCATGQGVKGEAFFGQGTRLTVV.